What follows are 28 T cell receptor beta chains derived from one specimen sequenced in a study of PD-L1 blockade in urothelial cancer (dated by TCRdb to the late 2010s). Library prep was done by the immunoSEQ multiplex PCR assay. TCRdb limited this immuneACCESS table to in-frame rearrangements with V and J called. A share of clones is missing; checked studies link under half to unresolved V genes, and the rest is unexplained. This sample holds roughly 100,000 clones; roughly 85% were observed only once. The biggest ten clones account for 8.4% of the sample. The time point label of this sample denotes: peripheral blood 6 weeks after treatment start. The sequenced sample was PBMCs, obtained around atezolizumab (anti-PD-L1) treatment. The origin of the receptors is a man in his 70s with urothelial cancer.

V and J are TRBV19 and TRBJ2-1; 7 bases fit TRBD2. Germline assignment: CDR1 LNHDA and CDR2 SQIVND (reference sequence). With 3 bases clipped from V and 7 bases from J, the junction kept 6 bases outside the gene matches. CDR3 size: 14 residues. CDR3 sequence: CASSISDSGNEQFF. The CDR3 DNA reads as TGTGCCAGTAGTATCTCCGATAGCGGGAATGAGCAGTTCTTC.

The chain uses TRBV7-9 and TRBJ2-3; 9 nucleotides agree with TRBD2. Trimming at V came to 7 bases and at J to 3 bases, leaving 5 bases not matched to a gene. Germline V gene sequence: CDR1 SEHNR, CDR2 FQNEAQ (reference sequence). The CDR3 length is 14 residues. As DNA, the CDR3 is TGTGCCAGCAACCCGGGACTAGCAACAGATACGCAGTATTTT. It codes for CASNPGLATDTQYF.

The chain carries TRBV10-3 and TRBJ1-2, with 10 bases lining up with TRBD1. The CDR3 is 17 residues long. The V and J ends lost 2 bases and 5 bases, in that order; junction bases with no gene match: 11. The germline CDR1 and CDR2 sequences are ENHRY and SYGVKD. Here the CDR3 reads CAISETGQGPKGYGYTF. CDR3 nucleotide sequence: TGTGCCATCAGTGAGACGGGACAGGGGCCCAAGGGATATGGCTACACCTTC.

This rearrangement joins TRBV19 to TRBJ1-6, with D possibly TRBD1 on 6 matching bases. The V gene lost 5 bases and the J gene lost 7 bases, with 18 bases spanning the gap. The CDR3 length is 16 residues. CDR1 and CDR2 from the germline V gene are LNHDA and SQIVND (reference sequence). The CDR3 here is CASSHLTGQQNSPLHF. The CDR3 DNA reads as TGTGCCAGTAGTCATTTGACAGGACAGCAAAATTCACCCCTCCACTTT.

The rearrangement uses TRBV19 and TRBJ2-1; D not certain. The CDR3 sequence is 14 residues long. V lost 3 bases, J lost 6 bases, and 12 bases lay in between. CDR1 is LNHDA, CDR2 SQIVND, per germline (reference sequence). The CDR3 region is CASSISGTLNEQFF. The CDR3 DNA follows: TGTGCCAGTAGTATCTCGGGTACCCTCAATGAGCAGTTCTTC.

The CDR3 DNA reads as TGTGCCAGCAGCTTACGGGAGGGCTTAACTTTCTTT. This gives the protein CASSLREGLTFF. This chain joins TRBV11-2 and TRBJ1-1; D is ambiguous. CDR3 length: 12 amino acids. Germline V gene data show CDR1 as SGHAT and CDR2 as FQNNGV. V gave up 2 bases and J gave up 12 bases, with 13 bases separating them. Complete variable domain (other parts from reference TRBV11-2 and TRBJ1-1): EAGVAQSPRYKIIEKRQSVAFWCNPISGHATLYWYQQILGQGPKLLIQFQNNGVVDDSQLPKDRFSAERLKGVDSTLKIQPAKLEDSAVYLCASSLREGLTFFGQGTRLTVV.

The chain uses TRBV11-2 and TRBJ2-7; 14 nucleotides line up with TRBD2. The trim removed 5 bases at V and 4 bases at J, leaving 4 bases unmatched. The CDR3 covers 15 residues. CDR1 and CDR2 (germline): SGHAT, FQNNGV. The DNA for the CDR3 is TGTGCCAGCAGCCCGGGACTAGCGGGGGAGTACGAGCAGTACTTC. Translation gives CASSPGLAGEYEQYF. Looking up the rest from reference TRBV11-2 and TRBJ2-7 gives the full variable domain: EAGVAQSPRYKIIEKRQSVAFWCNPISGHATLYWYQQILGQGPKLLIQFQNNGVVDDSQLPKDRFSAERLKGVDSTLKIQPAKLEDSAVYLCASSPGLAGEYEQYFGPGTRLTVT.

This chain links TRBV18 with TRBJ2-1, with TRBD2 identical over 12 bases. Germline V gene sequence: CDR1 KGHSH, CDR2 LQKENI. The CDR3 runs to 18 residues. The ends lost 2 bases at V and 7 bases at J; junction bases unmatched: 12. CDR3 DNA: TGTGCCAGCTCACCAAGCGCAGAGACTAGCGGGAGCATGAATGAGCAGTTCTTC. It encodes CASSPSAETSGSMNEQFF.

The rearrangement links TRBV6-6 to TRBJ2-4; the D is unclear. Germline V gives CDR1 MNHNY, CDR2 SVGAGI (reference sequence). V was trimmed by 8 bases and J by 2 bases, leaving 16 bases between them. The CDR3 contains 15 residues. Written as DNA, the CDR3 is TGTGCCAGCTGTGACACGGTGGTGACCAAAAACATTCAGTACTTC. It yields the protein CASCDTVVTKNIQYF.

This rearrangement joins TRBV5-4 to TRBJ2-3; possibly TRBD1 for D (6 bases). Germline loops: CDR1 SGHNT, CDR2 YYREEE (reference sequence). CDR3 length equals 17 residues. Trimming took 4 bases from V and 0 from J, leaving 18 bases between them. The CDR3 DNA sequence: TGTGCCAGCAGCAAGCCCGTAGGGGGTCCTAGCACAGATACGCAGTATTTT. Translating it yields CASSKPVGGPSTDTQYF.

The rearrangement joins TRBV9 to TRBJ2-1; weak D call: TRBD2 (6 bases). The CDR3 has 15 amino acids. Trimming removed 4 bases from V and 5 bases from J, with 16 bases in between. Per germline, CDR1 SGDLS and CDR2 YYNGEE. CDR3 DNA: TGTGCCAGCAGCTTTGGCGGGACCCAGAACAATGAGCAGTTCTTC. Translation: CASSFGGTQNNEQFF.

The V call is TRBV5-4, the J call TRBJ2-5, with D perhaps matching TRBD1 (7 bases). V was shortened by 5 bases and J by 2 bases, with 10 bases between the two germline ends. The CDR3 is 13 amino acids. CDR1 is SGHNT and CDR2 is YYREEE in the germline V gene (reference sequence). The CDR3 loop is CASRGGQQETQYF. In nucleotides, the CDR3 is TGTGCCAGCAGGGGGGGACAGCAAGAGACCCAGTACTTC.

V usage is TRBV6-5 and J usage is TRBJ2-5; 7 positions match TRBD2. This CDR3 is 15 amino acids long. Germline CDR1 MNHEY, CDR2 SVGAGI. The V and J ends lost 6 bases and 1 base, in that order; junction bases with no gene match: 8. This chain's CDR3 is CASRPPGGGQETQYF. The CDR3 DNA sequence: TGTGCCAGCAGACCCCCTGGCGGGGGCCAAGAGACCCAGTACTTC.

This clone was counted at least ten times. The CDR3 here is CASAVTSSYEQYF. CDR3 DNA: TGTGCCAGCGCAGTCACCAGTTCCTACGAGCAGTACTTC. V usage is TRBV27 and J usage is TRBJ2-7; D gene ambiguous. The CDR3 covers 13 residues. Trimming shortened V by 8 bases and J by 1 base, and 12 bases separated the two germline ends. Germline CDR1 MNHEY, CDR2 SMNVEV (reference sequence).

This sequence joins TRBV30 and TRBJ2-5; TRBD2 matches 13 bases. Germline V gene sequence: CDR1 GTSNPN, CDR2 SVGIG (reference sequence). The trim removed 0 bases at V and 5 bases at J, leaving 18 bases unmatched. CDR3 size: 20 residues. The CDR3 DNA reads TGTGCCTGGAGTGTTAGTAGGAGAACTAGCGGGAGGGGGCCTGGGGAGACCCAGTACTTC. The encoded protein is CAWSVSRRTSGRGPGETQYF.

This sequence joins TRBV6-5 and TRBJ2-4; 7 bases fit TRBD1. Germline CDR1 MNHEY, CDR2 SVGAGI. The trim removed 3 bases at V and 5 bases at J, leaving 10 bases unmatched. This CDR3 spans 16 amino acids. CDR3 sequence (DNA): TGTGCCAGCAGTTATTCCCCTGGGACAGACGAAAACATTCAGTACTTC. Its protein product is CASSYSPGTDENIQYF.

The chain is built from TRBV2 and TRBJ2-7; 8 bases match TRBD1. The CDR3 length is 14 residues. The germline V gene encodes CDR1 SNHLY and CDR2 FYNNEI. Unmatched junction bases numbered 4, after V lost 5 bases and J lost 1 base. The CDR3 coding sequence is TGTGCCAGCAGTTGGGACAGGCCTTCCTACGAGCAGTACTTC. Amino acids: CASSWDRPSYEQYF.

The V call is TRBV6-5, the J call TRBJ1-2; tentatively, D is TRBD1 (5 bases). The CDR3 runs to 13 residues. In germline, CDR1 is MNHEY, CDR2 SVGAGI. The V gene lost 6 bases and the J gene lost 2 bases, with 10 bases spanning the gap. The CDR3 nucleotides are TGTGCCAGCAGCTCTGACAGAAACTATGGCTACACCTTC. Protein sequence: CASSSDRNYGYTF.

This sequence joins TRBV19 and TRBJ1-3; TRBD1 matches at 12 bases. The CDR3 contains 16 residues. Losses at the gene ends were 5 bases for V and 7 bases for J; bases not matched to a gene: 9. In germline, CDR1 is LNHDA, CDR2 SQIVND (reference sequence). The CDR3 reads CASSPPGTGGINTIYF. In DNA form, the CDR3 reads TGTGCCAGTAGTCCTCCCGGGACAGGGGGCATCAACACCATATATTTT.

The CDR3 sequence: CASSLSWQGQETQYF. The CDR3 nucleotides are TGTGCCAGCAGTTTATCCTGGCAGGGGCAAGAGACCCAGTACTTC. The chain has TRBV27 and TRBJ2-5; a possible D gene is TRBD1 (6 bases). Trimming took off 0 bases at V and 2 bases at J, with 10 bases between the two ends. CDR3 length equals 15 residues. Looked up from germline, CDR1 is MNHEY and CDR2 is SMNVEV (reference sequence).

This clone came up once. The rearrangement joins TRBV5-1 to TRBJ2-1; 8 bases line up with TRBD2. Germline CDR1 is SGHRS and CDR2 is YFSETQ. The junction had 7 bases not matched to a gene; V was cut back by 7 bases and J by 7 bases. This CDR3 has 13 residues. The CDR3 coding sequence is TGCGCCAGCGCCCAGGGACTAGAAAATGAGCAGTTCTTC. Residues: CASAQGLENEQFF.

V is TRBV2 and J is TRBJ2-5; D is ambiguous. Trimming left V 8 bases short and J 2 bases short, with 6 bases between. This CDR3 spans 11 amino acids. CDR1 and CDR2 from the germline V gene are SNHLY and FYNNEI. CDR3 region: CASGEQETQYF. The CDR3 nucleotides read TGTGCCAGCGGAGAACAAGAGACCCAGTACTTC.

This clone was detected once. This chain joins TRBV6-6 and TRBJ2-1; TRBD1 might be the D (6 bases). Germline-derived CDR1 and CDR2 are MNHNY and SVGAGI (reference sequence). V shed 7 bases and J shed 0 bases, with 13 bases lying between them. CDR3 size: 15 residues. Here the CDR3 reads CASIPGDSSYNEQFF. CDR3 nucleotide sequence: TGTGCCAGCATCCCAGGGGATAGCTCCTACAATGAGCAGTTCTTC.

The rearrangement uses TRBV19 and TRBJ1-6, with a weak D call TRBD1 (6 bases). This CDR3 region has 14 residues. V lost 7 bases to trimming and J lost 4 bases, with 11 bases between them. Germline assignment: CDR1 LNHDA and CDR2 SQIVND (reference sequence). The CDR3 loop reads CASTPTGYNSPLHF. The CDR3 nucleotides read TGTGCCAGTACCCCGACAGGATATAATTCACCCCTCCACTTT.

The chain is built from TRBV7-8 and TRBJ1-1; 7 bases fit TRBD1. The CDR3 is 14 amino acids. Trimming at V came to 5 bases and at J to 4 bases, leaving 7 bases not matched to a gene. CDR1 is SGHVS and CDR2 is FQNEAQ in the germline V gene. Written as DNA, the CDR3 is TGTGCCAGCAGCAACCGACAGGGACGCACTGAAGCTTTCTTT. Translated: CASSNRQGRTEAFF.

This clone was picked up many times. This chain links TRBV7-3 with TRBJ2-7; TRBD2 is a possible D gene (5 bases). Germline V CDR1 and CDR2: SGHTA, FQGTGA. The CDR3 has 13 residues. V shed 3 bases and J shed 5 bases, with 11 bases lying between them. Here the CDR3 DNA reads TGTGCCAGCAGCTTGACTACGGGCCACGAGCAGTACTTC. Translated, it gives CASSLTTGHEQYF.

The chain has TRBV5-1 and TRBJ1-1, with D possibly matching TRBD1 (6 bases). Between the trimmed V and J ends, which lost 5 bases and 3 bases, there was a span of 14 bases. Germline V gene lookup returns CDR1 SGHRS and CDR2 YFSETQ. This CDR3 spans 14 amino acids. The chain's CDR3 is CASSPREGDTEAFF. CDR3 DNA: TGCGCCAGCAGTCCCAGGGAGGGGGACACTGAAGCTTTCTTT.

This clone was seen a single time. The chain joins TRBV7-2 to TRBJ2-7, with TRBD2 matching over 9 bases. Losses at the gene ends were 4 bases for V and 4 bases for J; bases not matched to a gene: 11. The CDR3 spans 16 residues. Per the germline V gene, CDR1 is SGHTA and CDR2 is FQGNSA. The CDR3 DNA is TGTGCCAGCAGCTCCGGGGGGCTAGCGGGAATATACGAGCAGTACTTC. As protein: CASSSGGLAGIYEQYF.